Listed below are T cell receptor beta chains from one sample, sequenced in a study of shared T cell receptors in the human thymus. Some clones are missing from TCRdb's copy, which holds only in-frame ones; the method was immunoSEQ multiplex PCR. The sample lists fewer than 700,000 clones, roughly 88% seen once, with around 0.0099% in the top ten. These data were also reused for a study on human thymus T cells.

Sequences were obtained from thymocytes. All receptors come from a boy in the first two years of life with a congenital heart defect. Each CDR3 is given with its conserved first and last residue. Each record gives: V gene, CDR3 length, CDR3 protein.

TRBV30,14,CAWSTSGRVHEQYF
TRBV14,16,CASSPLAGGLQETQYF
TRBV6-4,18,CASSDSADSRTSTDTQYF
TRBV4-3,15,CASSQQGYGTDTQYF
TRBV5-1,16,CASSPGRSNRYNEQFF
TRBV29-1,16,CSVDPTSGKVYGTQYF
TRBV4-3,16,CASSQDGTSGRNEQFF
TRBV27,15,CASSLSGQLSCEQYF
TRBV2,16,CASSEGLAGATGELFF
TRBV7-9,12,CASSLKRAPQYF
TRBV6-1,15,CASKLWDRGSHEQYF
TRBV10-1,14,CASSELAGVNEQFF
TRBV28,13,CATSRGPLNEQYF
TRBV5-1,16,CASRILSTEVPDTQYF
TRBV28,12,CASSLVNTEAFF
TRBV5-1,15,CASSLRDFPAGEQYF